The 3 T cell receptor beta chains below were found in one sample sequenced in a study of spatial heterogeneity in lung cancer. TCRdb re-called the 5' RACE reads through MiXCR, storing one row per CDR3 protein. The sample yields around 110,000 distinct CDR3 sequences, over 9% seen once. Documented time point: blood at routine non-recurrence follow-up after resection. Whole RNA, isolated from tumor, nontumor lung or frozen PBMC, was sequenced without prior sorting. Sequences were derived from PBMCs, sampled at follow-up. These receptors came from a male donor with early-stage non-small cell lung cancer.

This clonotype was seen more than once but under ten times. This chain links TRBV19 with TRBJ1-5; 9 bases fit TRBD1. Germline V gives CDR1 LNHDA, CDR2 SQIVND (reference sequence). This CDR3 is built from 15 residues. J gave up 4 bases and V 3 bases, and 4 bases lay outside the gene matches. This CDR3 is CASSITGGENQPQHF. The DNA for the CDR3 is TGTGCCAGTAGTATCACAGGGGGCGAGAATCAGCCCCAGCATTTT.

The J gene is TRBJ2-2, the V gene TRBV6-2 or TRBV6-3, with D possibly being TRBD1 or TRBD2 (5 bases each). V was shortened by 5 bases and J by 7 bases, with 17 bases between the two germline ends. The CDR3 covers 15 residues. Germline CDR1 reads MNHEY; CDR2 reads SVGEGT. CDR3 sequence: CASSNGASGIGELFF. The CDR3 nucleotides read TGTGCCAGCAGTAACGGGGCCTCCGGAATCGGGGAGCTGTTTTTT.

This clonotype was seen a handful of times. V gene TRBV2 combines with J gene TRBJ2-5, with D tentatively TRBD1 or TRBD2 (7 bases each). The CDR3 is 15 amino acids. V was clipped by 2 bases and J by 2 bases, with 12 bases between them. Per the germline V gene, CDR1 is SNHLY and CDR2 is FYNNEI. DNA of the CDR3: TGTGCCAGCAGTGAAAGGGGGCGGGAGCAAGAGACCCAGTACTTC. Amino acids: CASSERGREQETQYF.